Below are 30 T cell receptor beta chains sequenced from a single sample in a study of T cells in tuberculosis. TCRdb's table, derived via immunoSEQ multiplex PCR, lists solely in-frame clones and lacks some. The sample contains 35,000 to 50,000 clones, approximately 94% of which appear only once. The sample taken for sequencing was PBMCs. These TCRs come from a donor between 10 and 35 years old with latent tuberculosis or without tuberculosis infection. Some clones in this sample may be carry-over from other donors' samples.

The chain joins TRBV19 to TRBJ2-7; tentatively, D is TRBD1 (6 bases). CDR3 length equals 13 residues. Germline V gene sequence: CDR1 LNHDA, CDR2 SQIVND (reference sequence). The germline V and J ends were trimmed by 1 base and 2 bases, with 6 bases remaining between them. CDR3 nucleotides: TGTGCCAGTAGTATAGGGACAGCCTACGAGCAGTACTTC. Its translation is CASSIGTAYEQYF. Supplemented by reference TRBV19 and TRBJ2-7, the full variable domain reads DGGITQSPKYLFRKEGQNVTLSCEQNLNHDAMYWYRQDPGQGLRLIYYSQIVNDFQKGDIAEGYSVSREKKESFPLTVTSAQKNPTAFYLCASSIGTAYEQYFGPGTRLTVT.

V gene TRBV7-2 combines with J gene TRBJ2-3, with TRBD2 identical over 12 bases. CDR1 is SGHTA, CDR2 FQGNSA, per germline. This CDR3 comprises 15 residues. J gave up 3 bases and V 6 bases, and 4 bases lay outside the gene matches. For the CDR3, the DNA is TGTGCCAGCAGTCCCGGGACTAGCGGGACAGATACGCAGTATTTT. It specifies CASSPGTSGTDTQYF.

The rearrangement links TRBV28 to TRBJ1-1, with 7 bases fitting TRBD1. The CDR3 has 13 residues. Per the germline V gene, CDR1 is MDHEN and CDR2 is SYDVKM. V gave up 5 bases and J gave up 8 bases; unmatched junction bases: 8. CDR3 bases: TGTGCCAGCAGTATAACGACAGGGCCCGAAGCTTTCTTT. It is translated as CASSITTGPEAFF.

This clone was seen a single time. The rearrangement uses TRBV4-2 and TRBJ2-1; TRBD2 matches at 12 bases. V lost 2 bases to trimming and J lost 9 bases; unmatched junction nucleotides: 8. This CDR3 comprises 16 residues. The germline gives CDR1 LGHNA, CDR2 YNFKEQ. CDR3 sequence: CASSQTTSGSGGEQFF. As DNA, the CDR3 is TGTGCCAGCAGCCAAACGACTAGCGGGAGTGGGGGTGAGCAGTTCTTC.

The rearrangement links TRBV28 to TRBJ2-1; 14 nucleotides align to TRBD2. The CDR3 totals 22 residues. Unmatched junction bases numbered 22, after V lost 7 bases and J lost 2 bases. Germline loops: CDR1 MDHEN, CDR2 SYDVKM. This chain's CDR3 is CASNFPMGTSGSGAGPYNEQFF. The CDR3 DNA is TGTGCCAGCAACTTCCCCATGGGGACTAGCGGGAGTGGGGCGGGCCCCTACAATGAGCAGTTCTTC.

V usage is TRBV19 and J usage is TRBJ2-7; a weak D match, TRBD1 (5 bases). The CDR3 is 14 amino acids. Germline CDR1 reads LNHDA; CDR2 reads SQIVND (reference sequence). V was clipped by 6 bases and J by 2 bases, with 14 bases between them. The CDR3 DNA reads as TGTGCCAGTAGCCTGACAGTGATTACCTACGAGCAGTACTTC. It specifies CASSLTVITYEQYF.

This chain links TRBV6-1 with TRBJ2-7; 13 bases are shared with TRBD2. The germline V gene encodes CDR1 MNHNS and CDR2 SASEGT. V was clipped by 7 bases and J by 6 bases; unmatched bases: 6. This CDR3 contains 14 residues. The CDR3 sequence: CASNRGLAGFEQYF. The DNA of the CDR3 is TGTGCCAGCAACCGGGGACTAGCGGGATTCGAGCAGTACTTC.

The rearrangement links TRBV5-6 to TRBJ1-2; possible D gene TRBD1, 5 bases. The V and J ends lost 0 bases and 2 bases respectively, with 11 bases between them. From germline, CDR1 is SGHDT and CDR2 YYEEEE. This CDR3 has 15 residues. The CDR3 spells CASSLAGGPNYGYTF. The CDR3 nucleotides are TGTGCCAGCAGCTTGGCCGGGGGACCCAACTATGGCTACACCTTC.

The chain uses TRBV27 and TRBJ2-7; TRBD1 aligns across 8 bases. The germline V gene encodes CDR1 MNHEY and CDR2 SMNVEV (reference sequence). The V and J ends lost 7 bases and 7 bases, in that order; junction bases with no gene match: 12. The CDR3 is 14 amino acids. The CDR3 region is CASIRGRGPYEQYF. CDR3 DNA sequence: TGTGCCAGCATTAGGGGCAGGGGGCCTTATGAGCAGTACTTC.

The chain couples TRBV7-2 to TRBJ2-3; the D gene is possibly TRBD1 (7 bases). Germline V gene lookup returns CDR1 SGHTA and CDR2 FQGNSA. V was pared by 5 bases and J by 2 bases, with 14 bases between. This CDR3 spans 15 amino acids. The CDR3 nucleotides read TGTGCCAGCAGCCGGACAGGACTAAACACAGATACGCAGTATTTT. Residues: CASSRTGLNTDTQYF. The full variable domain, in which reference TRBV7-2 and TRBJ2-3 provide the parts outside the CDR3, is GAGVSQSPSNKVTEKGKDVELRCDPISGHTALYWYRQSLGQGLEFLIYFQGNSAPDKSGLPSDRFSAERTGGSVSTLTIQRTQQEDSAVYLCASSRTGLNTDTQYFGPGTRLTVL.

This chain links TRBV5-1 with TRBJ2-7; TRBD1 aligns across 7 bases. V was pared by 5 bases and J by 3 bases, with 11 bases of the junction left unmatched. The CDR3 sequence is 15 residues long. Germline V gives CDR1 SGHRS, CDR2 YFSETQ. CDR3 nucleotides: TGCGCCAGCAGGCCGACAGGGATACCAGACTACGAGCAGTACTTC. This translates into CASRPTGIPDYEQYF.

The chain has TRBV28 and TRBJ1-2; possibly TRBD1 for D (5 bases). The CDR3 sequence is 12 residues long. Germline V gene lookup returns CDR1 MDHEN and CDR2 SYDVKM. The V end lost 8 bases, the J end lost 7 bases, and 14 bases lay between the germline ends. CDR3 residues: CASRLGGGGYTF. CDR3 nucleotide sequence: TGTGCCAGCCGATTGGGGGGGGGTGGCTACACCTTC.

This clone has just one count. The J gene is TRBJ2-7, the V gene TRBV4-1; TRBD2 matches at 7 bases. CDR3 size: 13 residues. Germline V CDR1 and CDR2: MGHRA, YSYEKL. V shed 4 bases and J 2 bases; nucleotides not matched to a gene: 2. The CDR3, as DNA: TGCGCCAGCAGCCCCGGGACTACCTACGAGCAGTACTTC. Protein product: CASSPGTTYEQYF.

The chain combines TRBV4-1 with TRBJ1-2; D remains unclear. The CDR3 runs to 15 residues. V was cut by 3 bases and J by 5 bases, with 16 bases left in between. Germline-derived CDR1 and CDR2 are MGHRA and YSYEKL. CDR3 sequence: CASSQVEGLDYGYTF. CDR3 nucleotides: TGCGCCAGCAGCCAGGTCGAAGGACTGGATTATGGCTACACCTTC.

The chain employs TRBV29-1 and TRBJ2-7, with a weak D call TRBD1 (6 bases). V lost 7 bases and J lost 5, with 12 bases in between. Germline lookup yields CDR1 SQVTM and CDR2 ANQGSEA. The CDR3 is 11 amino acids. The DNA for the CDR3 is TGCAGCGGACTAACAGGGAACGAGCAGTACTTC. Protein: CSGLTGNEQYF.

This clone was observed once. The genes are TRBV5-1 and TRBJ1-2; TRBD1 might be the D (5 bases). Germline CDR1 and CDR2: SGHRS and YFSETQ. Trimming left V 0 bases short and J 2 bases short, with 5 bases between. The CDR3 is 13 residues long. As DNA, the CDR3 is TGCGCCAGCAGCTTGGCAGGGAACTATGGCTACACCTTC. It specifies CASSLAGNYGYTF. Full variable domain (missing parts from reference TRBV5-1 and TRBJ1-2): KAGVTQTPRYLIKTRGQQVTLSCSPISGHRSVSWYQQTPGQGLQFLFEYFSETQRNKGNFPGRFSGRQFSNSRSEMNVSTLELGDSALYLCASSLAGNYGYTFGSGTRLTVV.

The genes are TRBV19 and TRBJ2-7; 9 nucleotides line up with TRBD2. This CDR3 spans 15 amino acids. After removal of 3 bases from V and 4 bases from J, the junction contained 7 bases not matched to a gene. Germline assignment: CDR1 LNHDA and CDR2 SQIVND (reference sequence). The CDR3 sequence: CASSIPAGGLYEQYF. The CDR3 DNA is TGTGCCAGTAGTATTCCAGCGGGAGGTCTATACGAGCAGTACTTC.

This clone occurred once. The chain recombines TRBV18 with TRBJ1-5, with 7 bases lining up with TRBD1. Germline trimming cut 3 bases from V and 9 bases from J; bases unmatched to any gene: 8. The CDR3 is made up of 14 amino acids. Germline CDR1 reads KGHSH; CDR2 reads LQKENI. In DNA form, the CDR3 reads TGTGCCAGCTCACCCCCCTCAGGGGGAGGGCCCCAGCATTTT. Amino acids: CASSPPSGGGPQHF.

In its sample, this clone was seen once. V gene TRBV2 combines with J gene TRBJ2-7, with 8 bases aligning to TRBD1. CDR1 is SNHLY, CDR2 FYNNEI, per germline. Losses at the gene ends were 6 bases for V and 5 bases for J; bases not matched to a gene: 9. CDR3 length: 14 residues. The CDR3 protein is CASRLRGTGHEQYF. The DNA for the CDR3 is TGTGCCAGCAGGTTAAGAGGGACAGGCCACGAGCAGTACTTC.

The genes are TRBV28 and TRBJ2-7, with a weak D call TRBD1 (6 bases). There are 13 residues in the CDR3. Germline V gene data show CDR1 as MDHEN and CDR2 as SYDVKM. V was trimmed by 7 bases and J by 0 bases, leaving 10 bases between them. CDR3 nucleotide sequence: TGTGCCAGCACCTTACAGGGCTCCTACGAGCAGTACTTC. Amino acid sequence: CASTLQGSYEQYF.

The chain is built from TRBV6-6 and TRBJ1-1, with TRBD1 matching 7 bases. The CDR3 extends over 12 amino acids. Germline CDR1 MNHNY, CDR2 SVGAGI (reference sequence). The ends lost 6 bases at V and 5 bases at J; junction bases unmatched: 3. The CDR3 sequence: CASSPGGTEAFF. Here the CDR3 DNA reads TGTGCCAGCAGCCCAGGGGGTACTGAAGCTTTCTTT.

This sequence joins TRBV10-3 and TRBJ2-3; 8 nucleotides match TRBD2. This CDR3 region has 14 residues. Germline V lookup: CDR1 ENHRY, CDR2 SYGVKD. With 10 bases clipped from V and 0 bases from J, the junction kept 6 bases outside the gene matches. The CDR3 region is CASGGRESTDTQYF. CDR3 DNA: TGTGCCAGCGGGGGGCGGGAGAGCACAGATACGCAGTATTTT.

This chain uses TRBV4-3 with TRBJ2-3, with TRBD2 matching 8 bases. The CDR3 is 17 amino acids. Per germline, CDR1 LGHNA and CDR2 YSLEER. The V segment lost 3 bases and the J segment 6 bases; nucleotides outside the gene matches: 14. The CDR3 region is CASSHSGTRGGGDTQYF. CDR3 bases: TGCGCCAGCAGCCACTCCGGGACTAGGGGAGGGGGGGATACGCAGTATTTT.

V gene TRBV4-3 combines with J gene TRBJ2-3; 14 positions match TRBD2. The germline V gene has CDR1 LGHNA and CDR2 YSLEER. The junction had 12 bases not matched to a gene; V was cut back by 0 bases and J by 4 bases. The CDR3 is made up of 20 amino acids. CDR3 protein: CASSQERGTSGRVVADTQYF. DNA for the CDR3: TGCGCCAGCAGCCAAGAGCGAGGGACTAGCGGGAGAGTAGTTGCAGATACGCAGTATTTT.

This chain links TRBV29-1 with TRBJ1-1, with D possibly being TRBD1 (5 bases). This CDR3 is 13 amino acids long. Germline CDR1 is SQVTM and CDR2 is ANQGSEA. The V gene lost 7 bases and the J gene lost 0 bases, with 12 bases spanning the gap. The CDR3 here is CSAIDSMNTEAFF. In DNA form, the CDR3 reads TGCAGCGCTATTGACAGCATGAACACTGAAGCTTTCTTT.

This clone was seen once. The rearrangement uses TRBV7-6 and TRBJ2-1; 10 nucleotides agree with TRBD2. After removal of 3 bases from V and 2 bases from J, the junction contained 1 base not matched to a gene. The CDR3 is 15 amino acids. Per germline, CDR1 SGHVS and CDR2 FNYEAQ. CDR3 sequence reads: CASSFGLAAYNEQFF. The CDR3 coding sequence is TGTGCCAGCAGCTTCGGACTAGCGGCCTACAATGAGCAGTTCTTC. Based on the CDR3 plus reference TRBV7-6 and TRBJ2-1, the full variable domain is GAGVSQSPRYKVTKRGQDVALRCDPISGHVSLYWYRQALGQGPEFLTYFNYEAQQDKSGLPNDRFSAERPEGSISTLTIQRTEQRDSAMYRCASSFGLAAYNEQFFGPGTRLTVL.

The V and J genes are TRBV10-2 and TRBJ2-2, with D maybe TRBD2 (5 bases). The CDR3 extends over 16 amino acids. V was trimmed by 4 bases and J by 3 bases, leaving 15 bases between them. From germline, CDR1 is WSHSY and CDR2 SAAADI. The CDR3 nucleotides are TGCGCCAGCAGTGGGTGGGAGTTAGGCGACACCGGGGAGCTGTTTTTT. It is translated as CASSGWELGDTGELFF.

This clone was observed a single time. The CDR3 DNA reads as TGTGCCAGCAGCTTCGGAGATACGCAGTATTTT. It codes for CASSFGDTQYF. The chain uses TRBV11-2 and TRBJ2-3; D is undetermined. Germline loops: CDR1 SGHAT, CDR2 FQNNGV. The CDR3 has 11 amino acids. The V gene lost 3 bases and the J gene lost 5 bases, with 3 bases spanning the gap.

The chain joins TRBV4-3 to TRBJ1-1, with 7 bases fitting TRBD1. V trimming: 0 bases; J trimming: 4 bases; junction bases outside the gene matches: 5. The germline V gene has CDR1 LGHNA and CDR2 YSLEER. CDR3 length: 15 residues. In nucleotides, the CDR3 is TGCGCCAGCAGCCAAGATCGCCAGGGGGGCACTGAAGCTTTCTTT. Encoded protein: CASSQDRQGGTEAFF.

This rearrangement joins TRBV27 to TRBJ2-2, with D perhaps TRBD2 (7 bases). This CDR3 is built from 14 residues. The V and J ends lost 5 bases and 6 bases respectively, with 13 bases between them. The germline gives CDR1 MNHEY, CDR2 SMNVEV (reference sequence). For the CDR3, the DNA is TGTGCCAGCAGTCTGAAGGGGGGGGCCGGGGAGCTGTTTTTT. This sequence encodes CASSLKGGAGELFF.